The clone carrying this T cell receptor (beta chain) was picked up a small number of times. Its target is not known. With V trimmed by 5 bases and J by 1 base, 1 base remained unmatched. CDR3 length: 13 amino acids. Looked up from germline, CDR1 is SGHNT and CDR2 is YENEEA. The sample belongs to a study of cytomegalovirus exposure and HLA in healthy donors. Overall study context: A preliminary data release comprised around 90 million unique TCRs obtained from HLA-typed donors. Study observations and caveats: Using a false discovery rate of 0.05, a later analysis showed that 16,951 TCR beta sequences were associated with HLA alleles.

The PCR employed 60 Vbeta primers together with 13 Jbeta primers. TCRdb's copy holds only in-frame clones and misses some; the assay was immunoSEQ multiplex PCR. The table includes about 41,000 clones, about 84% detected once. The clonotype was recovered from a man in his forties or fifties in good health and CMV-seronegative. The rearrangement joins TRBV11-3 to TRBJ2-5; TRBD1 matches 7 bases. Sequenced input: PBMCs. The CDR3 is CASSPGGQETQYF. In DNA form, the CDR3 reads TGTGCCAGCAGCCCAGGGGGCCAAGAGACCCAGTACTTC.